The 4 T cell receptor beta chains given below trace back to one sample, sequenced in a study of early T cells in non-severe SARS-CoV-2 infection. TCRdb re-derived calls from the 5' RACE reads in MiXCR, one entry per CDR3 protein. The repertoire holds about 110,000 distinct CDR3 sequences, with around 10% as singletons. The sequenced sample was whole blood. The receptors were sampled from an adult who was a healthcare worker with PCR-confirmed SARS-CoV-2 infection or an uninfected control (not recorded which).

This clonotype was found a few times. CDR3 sequence (DNA): TGTGCCAGCAGCTTGGTGACAGGCCGCTACACCTTC. Translating it yields CASSLVTGRYTF. The chain has TRBV5-5 and TRBJ1-2, with a weak D call TRBD1 (6 bases). Germline V lookup: CDR1 SGHKS, CDR2 YYEKEE (reference sequence). The CDR3 has 12 amino acids. V was shortened by 0 bases and J by 9 bases, with 9 bases between the two germline ends.

The chain has TRBV6-1 and TRBJ2-3; D is ambiguous. Germline CDR1 reads MNHNS; CDR2 reads SASEGT. Trimming took 3 bases from V and 1 from J, leaving 17 bases between them. The CDR3 covers 17 residues. The CDR3 nucleotides are TGTGCCAGCAGTGATACCCACAAGAGGTTTGGCACAGATACGCAGTATTTT. This sequence encodes CASSDTHKRFGTDTQYF.

This clonotype occurred many times. The rearrangement links TRBV5-1 to TRBJ1-5; 10 nucleotides line up with TRBD1. The V segment lost 5 bases and the J segment 6 bases; nucleotides outside the gene matches: 8. The length of the CDR3 is 15 residues. Looked up from germline, CDR1 is SGHRS and CDR2 is YFSETQ. In nucleotides, the CDR3 is TGCGCCAGCAGGGCCGGGACAGGGGATGGTCAGCCCCAGCATTTT. Its protein product is CASRAGTGDGQPQHF.

There are a few counts of this clonotype. CDR3 residues: CASSLIPPSGDSSYNEQFF. CDR3 nucleotide sequence: TGTGCCAGCAGCTTAATCCCCCCGTCGGGCGACAGCTCCTACAATGAGCAGTTCTTC. The rearrangement joins TRBV7-3 to TRBJ2-1, with D maybe TRBD1 (5 bases). The CDR3 spans 19 residues. CDR1 and CDR2 (germline): SGHTA, FQGTGA. V dropped 1 base and J dropped 0 bases, with 19 bases sitting between them.